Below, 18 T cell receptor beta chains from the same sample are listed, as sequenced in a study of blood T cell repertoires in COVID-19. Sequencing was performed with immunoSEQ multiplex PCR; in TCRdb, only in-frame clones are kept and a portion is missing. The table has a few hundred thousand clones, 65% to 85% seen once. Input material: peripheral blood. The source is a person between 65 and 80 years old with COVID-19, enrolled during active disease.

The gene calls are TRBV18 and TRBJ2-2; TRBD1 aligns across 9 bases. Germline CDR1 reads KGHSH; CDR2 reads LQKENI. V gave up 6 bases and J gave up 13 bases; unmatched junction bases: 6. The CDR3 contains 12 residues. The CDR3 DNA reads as TGTGCCAGCTCCCGGACAGGGGACGGGCTGTTTTTT. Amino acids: CASSRTGDGLFF.

Here the CDR3 reads CASSYARFGQGSPSNQPQHF. Written as DNA, the CDR3 is TGTGCCAGCAGTTACGCTCGCTTTGGACAGGGCTCCCCTAGCAATCAGCCCCAGCATTTT. The chain employs TRBV6-2 or TRBV6-3 and TRBJ1-5; 8 nucleotides agree with TRBD1. With 2 bases clipped from V and 0 bases from J, the junction kept 15 bases outside the gene matches. Germline assignment: CDR1 MNHEY and CDR2 SVGEGT. The CDR3 has 20 amino acids.

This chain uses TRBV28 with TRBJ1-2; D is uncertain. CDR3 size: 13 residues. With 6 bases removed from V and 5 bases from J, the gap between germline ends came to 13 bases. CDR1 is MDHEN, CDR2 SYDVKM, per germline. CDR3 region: CASSLAAVYGYTF. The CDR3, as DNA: TGTGCCAGCAGCCTCGCGGCGGTATATGGCTACACCTTC.

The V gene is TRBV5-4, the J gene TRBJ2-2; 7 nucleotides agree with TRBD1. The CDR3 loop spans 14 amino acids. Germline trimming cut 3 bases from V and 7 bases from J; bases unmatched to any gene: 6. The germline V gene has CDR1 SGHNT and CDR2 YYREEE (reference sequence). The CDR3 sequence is CASSYGQVVGELFF. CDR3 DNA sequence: TGTGCCAGCAGCTACGGACAGGTGGTCGGGGAGCTGTTTTTT.

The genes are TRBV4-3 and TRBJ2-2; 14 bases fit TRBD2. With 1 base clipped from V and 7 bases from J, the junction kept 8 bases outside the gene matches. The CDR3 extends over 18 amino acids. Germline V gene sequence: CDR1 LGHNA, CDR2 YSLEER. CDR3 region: CASSQAGLAGAMGGELFF. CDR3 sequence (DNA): TGCGCCAGCAGCCAAGCGGGACTAGCGGGAGCGATGGGCGGGGAGCTGTTTTTT.

In DNA form, the CDR3 reads TGTGCCAGCAGTTATTCCAGCGGCGGGGCGAGGGGAGAGCAGTACTTC. Its translation is CASSYSSGGARGEQYF. The chain is built from TRBV6-5 and TRBJ2-7, with D possibly TRBD2 on 6 matching bases. Trimming stripped 3 bases from V and 7 bases from J, with 22 bases between. This CDR3 has 16 residues. The germline V gene encodes CDR1 MNHEY and CDR2 SVGAGI.

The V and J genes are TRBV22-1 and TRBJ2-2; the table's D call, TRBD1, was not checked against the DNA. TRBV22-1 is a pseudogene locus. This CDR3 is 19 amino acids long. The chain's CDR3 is CPGSDRTGKSVSWTGELFF. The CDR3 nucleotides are TGTCCTGGGAGCGACCGGACAGGGAAGTCGGTAAGTTGGACCGGGGAGCTGTTTTTT.

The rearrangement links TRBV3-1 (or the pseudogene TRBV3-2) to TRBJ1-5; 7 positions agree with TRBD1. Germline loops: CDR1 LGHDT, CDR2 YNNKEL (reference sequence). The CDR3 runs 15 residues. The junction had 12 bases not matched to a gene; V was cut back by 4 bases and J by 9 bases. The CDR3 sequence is CASSREGGGRGPQHF. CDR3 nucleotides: TGTGCCAGCAGCCGTGAAGGGGGCGGGCGCGGGCCCCAGCATTTT.

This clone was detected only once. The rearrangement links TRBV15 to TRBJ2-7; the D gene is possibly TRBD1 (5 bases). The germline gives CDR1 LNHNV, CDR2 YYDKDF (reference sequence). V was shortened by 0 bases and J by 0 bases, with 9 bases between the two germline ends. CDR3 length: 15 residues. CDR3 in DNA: TGTGCCACCAGCAGAGACAGGGATGACTCCTACGAGCAGTACTTC. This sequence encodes CATSRDRDDSYEQYF.

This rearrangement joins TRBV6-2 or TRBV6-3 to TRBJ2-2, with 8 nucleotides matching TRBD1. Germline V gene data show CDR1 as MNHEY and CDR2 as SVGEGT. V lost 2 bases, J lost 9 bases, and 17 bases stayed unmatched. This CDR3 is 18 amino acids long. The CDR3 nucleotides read TGTGCCAGCAGTTACCCGCGACAGGGGTCAATCCGGGGGCGGGAGCTGTTTTTT. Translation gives CASSYPRQGSIRGRELFF.

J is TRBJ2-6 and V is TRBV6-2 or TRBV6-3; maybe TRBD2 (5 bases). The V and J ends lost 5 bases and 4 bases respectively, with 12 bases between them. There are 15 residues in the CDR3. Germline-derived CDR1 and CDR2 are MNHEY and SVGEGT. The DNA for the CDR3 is TGTGCCAGCAGTGGGCTGGGAGCGGGGGCCAACGTCCTGACTTTC. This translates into CASSGLGAGANVLTF.

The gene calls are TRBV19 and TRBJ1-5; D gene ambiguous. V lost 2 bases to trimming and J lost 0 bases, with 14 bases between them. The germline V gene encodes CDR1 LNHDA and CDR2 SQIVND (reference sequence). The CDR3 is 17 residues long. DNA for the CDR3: TGTGCCAGTAGTATAAGGCGGCGGGGATATAGCAATCAGCCCCAGCATTTT. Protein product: CASSIRRRGYSNQPQHF.

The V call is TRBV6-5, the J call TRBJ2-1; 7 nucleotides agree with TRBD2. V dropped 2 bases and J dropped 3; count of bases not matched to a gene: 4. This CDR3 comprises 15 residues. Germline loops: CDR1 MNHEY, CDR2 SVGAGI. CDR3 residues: CASSYGGSRYNEQFF. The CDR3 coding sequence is TGTGCCAGCAGTTACGGCGGGAGTCGCTACAATGAGCAGTTCTTC.

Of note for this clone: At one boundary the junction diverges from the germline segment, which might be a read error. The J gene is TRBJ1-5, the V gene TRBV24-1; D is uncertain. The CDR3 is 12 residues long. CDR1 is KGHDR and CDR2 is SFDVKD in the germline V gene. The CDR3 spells CAAGDSNQPQHF. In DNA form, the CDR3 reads TGCGCCGCCGGGGATAGCAATCAGCCCCAGCATTTT.

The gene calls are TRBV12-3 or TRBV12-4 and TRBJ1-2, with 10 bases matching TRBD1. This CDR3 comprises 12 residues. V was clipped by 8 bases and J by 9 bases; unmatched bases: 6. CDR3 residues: CASSDRGISYTF. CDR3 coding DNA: TGTGCCAGCTCGGACAGGGGGATAAGCTACACCTTC.

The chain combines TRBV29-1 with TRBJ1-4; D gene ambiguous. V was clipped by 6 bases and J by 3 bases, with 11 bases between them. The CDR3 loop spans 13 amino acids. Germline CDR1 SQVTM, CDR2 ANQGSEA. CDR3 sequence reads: CSVQTGPNEKLFF. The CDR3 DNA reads TGCAGCGTCCAGACGGGTCCTAATGAAAAACTGTTTTTT.

CDR3 sequence reads: CASGLTGLTFF. The CDR3 bases are TGTGCCAGCGGACTCACAGGGTTAACTTTCTTT. This chain links TRBV6-5 with TRBJ1-1, with a possible D match to TRBD1 (6 bases). The CDR3 covers 11 residues. Per the germline V gene, CDR1 is MNHEY and CDR2 is SVGAGI. Between the trimmed V and J ends, which lost 8 bases and 12 bases, there was a span of 16 bases.

CDR3: CASSNNRGNTEAFF. The CDR3 DNA sequence: TGTGCCAGCAGTAACAACAGGGGGAACACTGAAGCTTTCTTT. The chain uses TRBV27 and TRBJ1-1; TRBD1 aligns across 7 bases. The V segment lost 5 bases and the J segment 1 base; nucleotides outside the gene matches: 4. The CDR3 is made up of 14 amino acids. Looked up from germline, CDR1 is MNHEY and CDR2 is SMNVEV (reference sequence).